Detailed here is one TCR beta chain. Barcoded TCR alpha and TCR beta cDNA libraries with UMIs came from 5'RACE using constant-segment primers. TCRdb processed the 5' RACE reads anew with MiXCR; each CDR3 protein has one entry. The sample gives 350,000 to 500,000 distinct CDR3 sequences, roughly 18% of which show up once; under 25% is in the top ten. This CDR3 contains 19 residues. V was clipped by 3 bases and J by 7 bases; unmatched bases: 19. Looked up from germline, CDR1 is KGHSH and CDR2 is LQKENI. These data originate in a study of T-cell memory formation after mild COVID-19. The V call is TRBV18, the J call TRBJ1-4, with 8 bases identical to TRBD1. The sequenced material came from PBMCs or a T cell subset sorted from them (not recorded which). This TCR was sampled from a man aged 18 to 35 who had mild COVID-19 (a few samples of this study predate the infection). Cell type and time point are not known. CDR3 in amino acids: CASSPLPRTGSGHSEKLFF. In DNA form, the CDR3 reads TGTGCCAGCTCACCCCTACCACGGACAGGGAGTGGGCATAGTGAAAAACTGTTTTTT.